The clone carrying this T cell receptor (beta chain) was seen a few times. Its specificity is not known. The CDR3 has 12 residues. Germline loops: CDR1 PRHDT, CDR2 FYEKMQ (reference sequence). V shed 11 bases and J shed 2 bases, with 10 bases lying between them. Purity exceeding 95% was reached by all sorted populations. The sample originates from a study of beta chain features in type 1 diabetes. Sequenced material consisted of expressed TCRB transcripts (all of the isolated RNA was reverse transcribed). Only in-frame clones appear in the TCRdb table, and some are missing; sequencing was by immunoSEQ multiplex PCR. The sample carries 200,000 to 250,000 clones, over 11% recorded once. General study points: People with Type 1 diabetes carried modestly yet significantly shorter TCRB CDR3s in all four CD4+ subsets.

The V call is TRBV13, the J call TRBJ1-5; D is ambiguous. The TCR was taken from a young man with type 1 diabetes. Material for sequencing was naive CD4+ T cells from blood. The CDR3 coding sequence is TGTGCCTCCAGCGGGCGCAATCAGCCCCAGCATTTT. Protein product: CASSGRNQPQHF.